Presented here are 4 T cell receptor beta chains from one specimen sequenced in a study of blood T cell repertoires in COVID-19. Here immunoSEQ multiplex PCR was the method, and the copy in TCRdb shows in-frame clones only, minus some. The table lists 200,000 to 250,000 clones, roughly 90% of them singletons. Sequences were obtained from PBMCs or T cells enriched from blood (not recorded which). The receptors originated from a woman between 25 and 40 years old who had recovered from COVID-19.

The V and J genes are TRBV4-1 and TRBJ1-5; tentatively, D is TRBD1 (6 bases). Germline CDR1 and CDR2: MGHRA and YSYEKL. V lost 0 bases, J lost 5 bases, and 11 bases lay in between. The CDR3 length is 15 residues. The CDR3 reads CASSQDGRGDQPQHF. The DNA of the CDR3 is TGCGCCAGCAGCCAAGATGGGAGGGGGGATCAGCCCCAGCATTTT.

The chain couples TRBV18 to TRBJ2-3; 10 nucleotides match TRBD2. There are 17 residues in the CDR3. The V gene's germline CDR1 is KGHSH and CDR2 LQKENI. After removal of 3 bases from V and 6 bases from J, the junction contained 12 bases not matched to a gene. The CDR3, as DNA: TGTGCCAGCTCACCGAGGAGCGGGGGGGCCAGTTTGGATACGCAGTATTTT. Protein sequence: CASSPRSGGASLDTQYF.

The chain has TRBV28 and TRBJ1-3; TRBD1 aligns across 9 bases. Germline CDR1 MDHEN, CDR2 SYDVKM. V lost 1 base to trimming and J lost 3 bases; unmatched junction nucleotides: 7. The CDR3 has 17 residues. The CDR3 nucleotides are TGTGCCAGCAGTTTATCCCGTAACAGGGGGCTTGGAAACACCATATATTTT. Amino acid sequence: CASSLSRNRGLGNTIYF. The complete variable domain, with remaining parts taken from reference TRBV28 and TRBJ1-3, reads DVKVTQSSRYLVKRTGEKVFLECVQDMDHENMFWYRQDPGLGLRLIYFSYDVKMKEKGDIPEGYSVSREKKERFSLILESASTNQTSMYLCASSLSRNRGLGNTIYFGEGSWLTVV.

The CDR3 protein is CASSSLLTGEYEQYF. CDR3 sequence (DNA): TGTGCCAGCAGCTCCCTCCTGACAGGGGAGTACGAGCAGTACTTC. This rearrangement joins TRBV3-1 (or the pseudogene TRBV3-2) to TRBJ2-7; 8 nucleotides line up with TRBD1. The V gene's germline CDR1 is LGHDT and CDR2 YNNKEL (reference sequence). With 5 bases clipped from V and 4 bases from J, the junction kept 10 bases outside the gene matches. CDR3 length equals 15 residues.